Shown below are 8 T cell receptor beta chains from a single sample sequenced in a study of cytomegalovirus exposure and HLA in healthy donors. A multiplex PCR was run with 60 Vbeta primers and 13 Jbeta primers. This table comes from immunoSEQ multiplex PCR, and its TCRdb copy is limited to in-frame clones, with some not included. The table has about 200,000 clones, 82% seen once. Sequenced: PBMCs. Every receptor here comes from a woman younger than 35 in good health and CMV-seronegative.

The rearrangement joins TRBV7-9 to TRBJ2-3; the D gene is possibly TRBD2 (6 bases). The CDR3 has 15 residues. Trimming cost V 5 bases and J 2 bases, with 14 bases left between them. Germline-derived CDR1 and CDR2 are SEHNR and FQNEAQ (reference sequence). This CDR3 is CASSQRLDFTDTQYF. Here the CDR3 DNA reads TGTGCCAGCAGCCAACGACTAGACTTCACAGATACGCAGTATTTT.

The chain is built from TRBV7-9 and TRBJ1-1; 7 nucleotides match TRBD1. The CDR3 extends over 14 amino acids. CDR1 and CDR2 from the germline V gene are SEHNR and FQNEAQ (reference sequence). J was trimmed by 4 bases and V by 1 base; bases with no gene match: 3. The DNA of the CDR3 is TGTGCCAGCAGCTTAGGGAAGGGGGCCACTGAAGCTTTCTTT. Its translation is CASSLGKGATEAFF.

The chain's CDR3 is CASSVASSGRPNEQFF. CDR3 DNA: TGTGCCAGCAGCGTAGCTTCTAGCGGGAGGCCCAATGAGCAGTTCTTC. The chain uses TRBV9 and TRBJ2-1; 11 bases are shared with TRBD2. This CDR3 contains 16 residues. Losses at the gene ends were 0 bases for V and 6 bases for J; bases not matched to a gene: 5. CDR1 and CDR2 from the germline V gene are SGDLS and YYNGEE.

The chain has TRBV5-6 and TRBJ2-7, with TRBD2 matching over 9 bases. This CDR3 region has 14 residues. Germline loops: CDR1 SGHDT, CDR2 YYEEEE. The ends lost 3 bases at V and 2 bases at J; junction bases unmatched: 3. The CDR3 DNA reads TGTGCCAGCAGCTCGGCGGGAGGGCCCTACGAGCAGTACTTC. Encoded protein: CASSSAGGPYEQYF. The whole variable domain, filled in from reference TRBV5-6 and TRBJ2-7, reads DAGVTQSPTHLIKTRGQQVTLRCSPKSGHDTVSWYQQALGQGPQFIFQYYEEEERQRGNFPDRFSGHQFPNYSSELNVNALLLGDSALYLCASSSAGGPYEQYFGPGTRLTVT.

The V call is TRBV5-4, the J call TRBJ2-5; D call uncertain. V was cut by 1 base and J by 2 bases, with 9 bases left in between. Germline CDR1 reads SGHNT; CDR2 reads YYREEE (reference sequence). CDR3 length equals 14 residues. The DNA of the CDR3 is TGTGCCAGCAGCTTGCCTGCTCAGCAAGAGACCCAGTACTTC. This encodes CASSLPAQQETQYF.

The J gene is TRBJ1-2, the V gene TRBV28, with 11 nucleotides matching TRBD1. Per the germline V gene, CDR1 is MDHEN and CDR2 is SYDVKM. V shed 5 bases, J shed 7 bases, and the junction held 6 bases outside the gene matches. The CDR3 is made up of 14 amino acids. As DNA, the CDR3 is TGTGCCAGCAGTCCTGGAGGGACAGGGGGTGGCTACACCTTC. As protein: CASSPGGTGGGYTF.

This chain connects TRBV5-4 to TRBJ2-7, with TRBD1 identical over 8 bases. Germline CDR1 is SGHNT and CDR2 is YYREEE (reference sequence). Unmatched junction bases numbered 4, after V lost 0 bases and J lost 2 bases. CDR3 size: 15 residues. The CDR3 bases are TGTGCCAGCAGCTTGGAAACAGGGGGGACCTACGAGCAGTACTTC. This gives the protein CASSLETGGTYEQYF.

The rearrangement joins TRBV30 to TRBJ1-3, with TRBD1 matching 10 bases. CDR1 is GTSNPN and CDR2 is SVGIG in the germline V gene (reference sequence). The CDR3 is 13 residues long. CDR3 nucleotides: TGTGCGTGGGACAGGGGATCTGGAAACACCATATATTTT. Its protein is CAWDRGSGNTIYF.